The clone carrying this TCR beta chain is judged medium-sized (0.01 to 0.1%). Its cognate antigen is unknown. Amplification of TCR alpha and beta CDR3 regions from RNA used iRepertoire nested multiplex PCR. One-step reverse transcription and amplification started from around 100-400 ng of tissue mRNA or PBMC total RNA. Using its own MiXCR run on the multiplex PCR reads, TCRdb lists one record per CDR3 protein. This table has fewer than 7,500 distinct CDR3 sequences, less than 50% appearing once. The data originate from a study of glioma-infiltrating T cells. The CDR3 runs to 15 residues. From germline, CDR1 is MGHRA and CDR2 YSYEKL. Trimming took off 0 bases at V and 6 bases at J, with 12 bases between the two ends. Notes on the study in general: Tissue-blood divergence was below expectation in non-neoplastic patients, above in gliomas. CDR3 overlap between tissue and blood was very small.

The chain is built from TRBV4-1 and TRBJ1-5; unclear D gene. The sequence was collected from a human donor with low-grade glioma or glioblastoma, undergoing nonglioma brain surgery, or in good health (not recorded which). The sequenced sample consisted of glioma tissue, nonneoplastic brain tissue, or PBMCs (not recorded which). For the CDR3, the DNA is TGCGCCAGCAGCCAAGAAGAGAGGGCGGGTCAGCCCCAGCATTTT. The encoded protein is CASSQEERAGQPQHF.